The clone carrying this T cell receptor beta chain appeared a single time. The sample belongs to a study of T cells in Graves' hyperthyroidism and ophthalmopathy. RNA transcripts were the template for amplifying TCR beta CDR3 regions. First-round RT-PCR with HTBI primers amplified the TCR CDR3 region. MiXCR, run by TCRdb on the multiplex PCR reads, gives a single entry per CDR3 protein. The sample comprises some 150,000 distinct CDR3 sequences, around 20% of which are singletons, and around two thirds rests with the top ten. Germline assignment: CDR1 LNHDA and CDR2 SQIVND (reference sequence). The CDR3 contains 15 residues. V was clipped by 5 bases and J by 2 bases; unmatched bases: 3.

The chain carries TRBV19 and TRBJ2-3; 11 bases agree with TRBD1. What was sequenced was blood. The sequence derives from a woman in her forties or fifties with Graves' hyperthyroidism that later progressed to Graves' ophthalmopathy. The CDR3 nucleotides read TGTGCCAGTAGTGCTGGACAGGGGGCCACAGATACGCAGTATTTT. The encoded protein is CASSAGQGATDTQYF. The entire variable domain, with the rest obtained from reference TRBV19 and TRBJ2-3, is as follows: DGGITQSPKYLFRKEGQNVTLSCEQNLNHDAMYWYRQDPGQGLRLIYYSQIVNDFQKGDIAEGYSVSREKKESFPLTVTSAQKNPTAFYLCASSAGQGATDTQYFGPGTRLTVL.